These T cell receptor beta chains were read from a single sample in a study of blood T cell repertoires in COVID-19. Produced via immunoSEQ multiplex PCR; TCRdb's table is partial and in-frame only. The repertoire consists of some 200,000 clones, with less than 90% occurring once and the leading ten covering 15% to 20%. Sequencing was carried out using peripheral blood. All receptors come from a woman older than 75 with active or convalescent COVID-19. Both conserved end residues are part of each CDR3. The D gene is left open where the match is weak. Expanded clones are given a class, and other clones once, few, many or no size at all.

CDR3nt	CDR3aa	abundance	len	d_gene	v_gene	j_gene
TGTGCCAGTCGGACAGGGGCCCACACCGGGGAGCTGTTTTTT	CASRTGAHTGELFF	.	14	TRBD1	TRBV6-6	TRBJ2-2
TGTGCCATCAGTGATAGAGGGCCCCAGCATTTT	CAISDRGPQHF	.	11	.	TRBV10-3	TRBJ1-5
TGTGCCAGCAGCCACGGACAAGGCACAGATACGCAGTATTTT	CASSHGQGTDTQYF	.	14	.	TRBV5-4	TRBJ2-3
TGTGCCAGCAGCTTAGGAAATGCCCCGGGCACAGATACGCAGTATTTT	CASSLGNAPGTDTQYF	.	16	.	TRBV7-2	TRBJ2-3
TGTGCCAGCTCCCAGGGGGGGACTAGCCCCCGGGAGCTGTTTTTT	CASSQGGTSPRELFF	.	15	TRBD2	TRBV2	TRBJ2-2
TGTGCCAGCAGCTTGAGACTAGCGGGAGTAGAGACCCAGTACTTC	CASSLRLAGVETQYF	.	15	TRBD2	TRBV11-2	TRBJ2-5
TGTGCCAGCAGCATACAGGGAAACACTGAAGCTTTCTTT	CASSIQGNTEAFF	.	13	.	TRBV7-9	TRBJ1-1
TGTGCCAGCAGTTACCCAACTGGAAACACCATATATTTT	CASSYPTGNTIYF	.	13	.	TRBV6-2/TRBV6-3	TRBJ1-3
TGTGCCAGCAGCTTGCTAGCGCAGATCTATGGCTACACCTTC	CASSLLAQIYGYTF	.	14	.	TRBV5-6	TRBJ1-2
TGTGCCAGCAGCCGAACAGGGGAGGTAGAGACCCAGTACTTC	CASSRTGEVETQYF	once	14	.	TRBV11-3	TRBJ2-5
TGTGCCAGCAGTTTAGCCCGGTCAACCCAGTACTTC	CASSLARSTQYF	.	12	.	TRBV28	TRBJ2-5
TGTGCCAGCCCTCGCACTAGCGGCTCCACCGGGGAGCTGTTTTTT	CASPRTSGSTGELFF	.	15	TRBD2	TRBV7-9	TRBJ2-2
TGTGCCAGCAGCCAAGCCCTCGGGACTGGATCAAACAATGAGCAGTTCTTC	CASSQALGTGSNNEQFF	.	17	.	TRBV3-1/TRBV3-2	TRBJ2-1
TGTGCCAGCAGCCCGGGGTTAGCAGGGGTCTCCTACGAGCAGTACTTC	CASSPGLAGVSYEQYF	.	16	.	TRBV7-2	TRBJ2-7
TGTGCCAGCAGCCAGCGGGGAGGGGCCCACAATGAGCAGTTCTTC	CASSQRGGAHNEQFF	.	15	TRBD2	TRBV5-6	TRBJ2-1
TGCGCCAGCAGCTTGATGGGGGGTGGCACAGATACGCAGTATTTT	CASSLMGGGTDTQYF	.	15	.	TRBV5-1	TRBJ2-3
TGTGCCATCGGCGGCTGGACTCAAGAGACCCAGTACTTC	CAIGGWTQETQYF	.	13	.	TRBV10-3	TRBJ2-5
TGTGCCAGCAGCTTTTTGGGGGCCTCCTACAATGAGCAGTTCTTC	CASSFLGASYNEQFF	.	15	.	TRBV7-9	TRBJ2-1
TGTGCCAGCTCACCCACAGGGGATAGCTACACCTTC	CASSPTGDSYTF	few	12	TRBD1	TRBV18	TRBJ1-2
TGTGCCACCAGCAGGTTGGCGGGGTTTGTAGCTTTCTTT	CATSRLAGFVAFF	.	13	.	TRBV15	TRBJ1-1
TGTGCCAGCAGTTACTCGATTGCGGGGGGCCAAGAGACCCAGTACTTC	CASSYSIAGGQETQYF	.	16	TRBD2	TRBV6-2/TRBV6-3	TRBJ2-5
TGTGCCAGCAGCCCCCCTAGCCATGAGCAGTTCTTC	CASSPPSHEQFF	.	12	.	TRBV3-1/TRBV3-2	TRBJ2-1
TGTGCCAGCAGCCAAAACTGGGGGCAAGGTCTGGAAGCTTTCTTT	CASSQNWGQGLEAFF	.	15	.	TRBV4-2	TRBJ1-1
TGTGCCTGGAGTGTAGATAGCTCCTACAATGAGCAGTTCTTC	CAWSVDSSYNEQFF	few	14	.	TRBV30	TRBJ2-1
TGTGCCAGCAGCTTGGCCGTTATAGCGGGGATCCAAGAGACCCAGTACTTC	CASSLAVIAGIQETQYF	.	17	TRBD2	TRBV5-4	TRBJ2-5
TGTGCCAGCAGGACGCAGGGGGCCAATGAGCAGTTCTTC	CASRTQGANEQFF	few	13	TRBD1	TRBV11-2	TRBJ2-1
TGCGCCAGCACTAGCGGGAGGGCCGGGGGAACAGATACGCAGTATTTT	CASTSGRAGGTDTQYF	.	16	TRBD2	TRBV5-1	TRBJ2-3
TGTGCCAGCAGTTTACCCCGGGACAGTCATTCACCCCTCCACTTT	CASSLPRDSHSPLHF	.	15	TRBD1	TRBV28	TRBJ1-6
TGCAGTGCTCTCCGGGGGACTGAAGCTTTCTTT	CSALRGTEAFF	.	11	.	TRBV20-1	TRBJ1-1
TGTGCCAGCAGCGTAGGAGGGGACAGGGCTTCCTACGAGCAGTACTTC	CASSVGGDRASYEQYF	.	16	TRBD1	TRBV9	TRBJ2-7
TGTGCCAGCAGCTCCAGACTAGCGGGGGGCGCAACAGCCAAAAACATTCAGTACTTC	CASSSRLAGGATAKNIQYF	few	19	TRBD2	TRBV4-2	TRBJ2-4
TGCGCCAGCAGCTTGGCCGCAGGGGAGGAGACCCAGTACTTC	CASSLAAGEETQYF	once	14	.	TRBV5-1	TRBJ2-5
TGTGCCAGCAGCCGTAGGGGGCTAGCGGGAGGGAAAAACATTCAGTACTTC	CASSRRGLAGGKNIQYF	.	17	TRBD2	TRBV7-9	TRBJ2-4
TGTGCCAGCAGCCCCCAAAATACAGGGGGCACTGAAGCTTTCTTT	CASSPQNTGGTEAFF	.	15	TRBD1	TRBV3-1/TRBV3-2	TRBJ1-1
TGTGCCAGCAGCCTACTAGCCACAGATACGCAGTATTTT	CASSLLATDTQYF	.	13	.	TRBV3-1/TRBV3-2	TRBJ2-3
TGTGCCAGCAGTTACCTTAATTCACCCCTCCACTTT	CASSYLNSPLHF	.	12	.	TRBV6-5	TRBJ1-6
TGTGCCAGCAGCAAAGTGGACAGGGGGATCTCCTACGAGCAGTACTTC	CASSKVDRGISYEQYF	.	16	.	TRBV21-1	TRBJ2-7
TGTGCCAGCAGCCCAAGGACAGGGTATTTCACTGAAGCTTTCTTT	CASSPRTGYFTEAFF	.	15	TRBD1	TRBV11-2	TRBJ1-1
TGTGCCAGTAGTAGACTAGCGGGGGACATTGAGCAGTTCTTC	CASSRLAGDIEQFF	.	14	TRBD2	TRBV19	TRBJ2-1
TGTGCCAGCAGTTATGGCGGGGGAGCCACTGAAGCTTTCTTT	CASSYGGGATEAFF	.	14	.	TRBV6-2/TRBV6-3	TRBJ1-1
TGTGCCAGCAGCCAAGCGGGCCCCTACGAGCAGTACTTC	CASSQAGPYEQYF	.	13	.	TRBV7-9	TRBJ2-7
TGTGCCAGCAGCCCCCAGTTAAACACTGAAGCTTTCTTT	CASSPQLNTEAFF	.	13	.	TRBV7-2	TRBJ1-1
TGTGCCACCAGTCTAGGAGGGGCCCACGGAACAGATACGCAGTATTTT	CATSLGGAHGTDTQYF	.	16	.	TRBV24-1	TRBJ2-3
TGTGCCAGCAGCTTAGATCCGGGGAAGGGCACTGAAGCTTTCTTT	CASSLDPGKGTEAFF	.	15	.	TRBV7-8	TRBJ1-1
TGTGCCAGCTGCCGGGACTATGGCGGGGAGCTGTTTTTT	CASCRDYGGELFF	.	13	TRBD2	TRBV19	TRBJ2-2
TGTGCCAGCAGCTCCCGGGACAGGGGGCTTGCGAGCTCCTACGAGCAGTACTTC	CASSSRDRGLASSYEQYF	.	18	TRBD1	TRBV5-4	TRBJ2-7